This T cell receptor (beta chain) was captured in a study of T-cell reconstitution after alpha-beta-depleted transplantation in children (TCRdb year 2016). For the wider study: Using TCR repertoire profiling, the study followed T-cell immune reconstitution in a quantitative way in children after TCRalphabeta/CD19-depleted allogeneic hematopoietic cell transplantation.

The V and J ends are trimmed by 4 bases and 7 bases, leaving 25 bases between them. CDR1 and CDR2 are drawn from the germline V gene (reference sequence): LGHDT, YNNKEL. The CDR3, from cysteine to phenylalanine, totals 17 residues. CDR3 DNA is the only sequence kept; it has 51 bases, read in frame from the first base. Worth noting for this clonotype: Its antigen has not been determined. No base qualities exist here, and no much larger clone lies one base off it.

Receptors were amplified or captured by PCR. Sequenced on an Illumina HiSeq 2500. Molecular barcoding was employed in the preparation of TCR libraries, with unique molecular identifiers being used to normalize TCRbeta repertoire quantification. TCRdb applied fastp at Q25 and MiXCR to the public reads, then kept only in-frame beta chains. Entries that share a CDR3 protein sequence are merged under the most common genes and DNA. The sample table contains hundreds of thousands of distinct CDR3 sequences; only one count was recorded for under 15% of them. The ten largest clones add up to 5% to 6% of the sample.

This chain joins TRBV3-1 to TRBJ1-1; tentative D gene TRBD1, with 6 bases matching. This TCR was recovered from a human donor who donated a stem cell graft to a child with combined immunodeficiency. Sequencing was performed on PBMCs from the stem cell graft donor, taken from the stem cell graft. The DNA sequence is given as TGTGCCAGCAGCCCAGAGGGCAGGAGGAGGGGGACTCGTGAAGCTTTCTTT. Protein translation: CASSPEGRRRGTREAFF.